The 27 T cell receptor beta chains presented below share a single source sample, sequenced in a study of cytomegalovirus exposure and HLA in healthy donors. 13 Jbeta primers and 60 Vbeta primers were used for the PCR. Sequencing used immunoSEQ multiplex PCR; TCRdb keeps in-frame clones, though not all of them. The repertoire table contains 60,000 to 85,000 clones. Sequences were obtained from PBMCs. The receptor source for this set is a man aged 50 or older in good health and CMV-seropositive.

V usage is TRBV12-5 and J usage is TRBJ2-1; the match to TRBD2 covers 12 bases. Germline CDR1 LGHNT, CDR2 FRNRAP. J was trimmed by 0 bases and V by 3 bases; bases with no gene match: 12. The CDR3 is made up of 20 amino acids. The CDR3 DNA is TGTGCTAGTGGTTTCCTCTCCCTTCTAGCGGGGGGGTCCTCCTACAATGAGCAGTTCTTC. Its protein is CASGFLSLLAGGSSYNEQFF.

The V call is TRBV6-6, the J call TRBJ1-2; D remains unclear. Trimming took 3 bases from V and 2 from J, leaving 10 bases between them. Germline V gene lookup returns CDR1 MNHNY and CDR2 SVGAGI (reference sequence). The CDR3 runs to 14 residues. The DNA for the CDR3 is TGTGCCAGCAGTTATTCTGGAGGGAACTATGGCTACACCTTC. Its translation: CASSYSGGNYGYTF.

CDR3 amino acids: CASRSIDGRDTEAFF. The CDR3 region has the DNA TGTGCCAGCAGATCAATTGACGGGAGGGACACTGAAGCTTTCTTT. The chain couples TRBV5-5 to TRBJ1-1; D remains ambiguous. The germline CDR1 and CDR2 sequences are SGHKS and YYEKEE (reference sequence). Between the trimmed V and J ends, which lost 5 bases and 3 bases, there was a span of 17 bases. This CDR3 spans 15 amino acids.

The V and J genes are TRBV7-8 and TRBJ2-3; the D is unclear. Germline lookup yields CDR1 SGHVS and CDR2 FQNEAQ. The V and J ends lost 0 bases and 5 bases respectively, with 12 bases between them. The CDR3 loop spans 15 amino acids. The CDR3 DNA is TGTGCCAGCAGCTTAGCCCGGGTCTTTGGAGATACGCAGTATTTT. This gives the protein CASSLARVFGDTQYF.

CDR3 in DNA: TGTGCCAGCAGACCCGACAGTCTCTACGAGCAGTACGTC. Translating gives CASRPDSLYEQYV. J is TRBJ2-7 and V is TRBV6-1, with TRBD1 as a possible D gene (5 bases). Germline values: CDR1 MNHNS, CDR2 SASEGT. Trimming took 6 bases from V and 3 from J, leaving 12 bases between them. This CDR3 comprises 13 residues.

J is TRBJ2-5 and V is TRBV5-8; perhaps TRBD2 as D (6 bases). Germline CDR1 SGHTS, CDR2 YDEGEE. V gave up 1 base and J gave up 11 bases, with 9 bases separating them. The length of the CDR3 is 11 residues. CDR3 sequence: CASSLWGEQYF. The CDR3, as DNA: TGTGCCAGCAGCTTGTGGGGGGAGCAGTACTTC.

The chain joins TRBV2 to TRBJ1-1, with TRBD1 identical over 8 bases. CDR1 and CDR2 (germline): SNHLY, FYNNEI. CDR3 length equals 15 residues. V dropped 6 bases and J dropped 6; count of bases not matched to a gene: 12. The CDR3 DNA reads TGTGCCAGCAGCCCAGGGGGCAGGGGAAGGCCTGAAGCTTTCTTT. It is translated as CASSPGGRGRPEAFF.

The V call is TRBV14, the J call TRBJ1-2; D remains unclear. The CDR3 covers 14 residues. Germline V gives CDR1 SGHDN, CDR2 FVKESK. Trimming took 4 bases from V and 4 from J, leaving 13 bases between them. Here the CDR3 DNA reads TGTGCCAGCAGCCCGCAACCCGTCGGCTATGGCTACACCTTC. Translating it yields CASSPQPVGYGYTF.

The chain has TRBV10-1 and TRBJ2-5; 7 positions match TRBD1. Germline-derived CDR1 and CDR2 are WNHNN and SYGVQD (reference sequence). The CDR3 has 12 residues. The junction had 8 bases not matched to a gene; V was cut back by 7 bases and J by 9 bases. The CDR3 here is CASNTGVGAQYF. The DNA of the CDR3 is TGCGCCAGCAATACAGGGGTTGGGGCCCAGTACTTC.

Considering frequency, this clone is medium-sized. V gene TRBV4-2 combines with J gene TRBJ1-1; 11 bases are a match to TRBD1. Trimming removed 4 bases from V and 3 bases from J; junction bases left unmatched: 4. The CDR3 spans 15 residues. Germline V gene data show CDR1 as LGHNA and CDR2 as YNFKEQ. The CDR3 DNA is TGTGCCAGCAGCCGGGGACAGGGGGAGGACACTGAAGCTTTCTTT. It is translated as CASSRGQGEDTEAFF.

This chain uses TRBV14 with TRBJ1-2, with D hard to call. CDR3 length: 12 residues. V lost 2 bases and J 6 bases, leaving 7 bases between the germline ends. Looked up from germline, CDR1 is SGHDN and CDR2 is FVKESK. The CDR3 here is CASSQIPDGYTF. The CDR3 DNA sequence: TGTGCCAGCAGCCAAATCCCAGATGGCTACACCTTC.

This chain uses TRBV9 with TRBJ2-1, with 8 nucleotides matching TRBD2. Per the germline V gene, CDR1 is SGDLS and CDR2 is YYNGEE. Trimming at V came to 0 bases and at J to 8 bases, leaving 10 bases not matched to a gene. The CDR3 extends over 16 amino acids. CDR3 amino acids: CASSVAGGPRGDEQFF. DNA for the CDR3: TGTGCCAGCAGCGTAGCGGGAGGGCCTAGGGGTGATGAGCAGTTCTTC.

As concerns this clone: Other nucleotide sequences from this sample produce the same CDR3. This chain joins TRBV6-5 and TRBJ1-5; 7 bases are a match to TRBD1. Per the germline V gene, CDR1 is MNHEY and CDR2 is SVGAGI. The CDR3 runs 15 residues. V shed 6 bases, J shed 0 bases, and the junction held 5 bases outside the gene matches. CDR3 DNA sequence: TGTGCCAGCAGGGATGGGACAGCTAGCAATCAGCCCCAGCATTTT. Protein: CASRDGTASNQPQHF.

The gene calls are TRBV6-4 and TRBJ1-2; 12 bases agree with TRBD1. The V gene's germline CDR1 is MRHNA and CDR2 SNTAGT. The V segment lost 2 bases and the J segment 6 bases; nucleotides outside the gene matches: 1. This CDR3 has 14 amino acids. The CDR3 spells CASSDGTGGHGYTF. In DNA form, the CDR3 reads TGTGCCAGCAGTGACGGGACAGGGGGCCATGGCTACACCTTC.

The chain joins TRBV12-5 to TRBJ1-5; 8 nucleotides align to TRBD1. Unmatched junction bases numbered 2, after V lost 5 bases and J lost 2 bases. CDR3 length: 14 residues. Germline loops: CDR1 LGHNT, CDR2 FRNRAP. CDR3 in amino acids: CASGPDRGNQPQHF. The CDR3 DNA is TGTGCTAGTGGTCCGGACAGGGGCAATCAGCCCCAGCATTTT. Combining the CDR3 with reference TRBV12-5 and TRBJ1-5 gives the whole variable domain DARVTQTPRHKVTEMGQEVTMRCQPILGHNTVFWYRQTMMQGLELLAYFRNRAPLDDSGMPKDRFSAEMPDATLATLKIQPSEPRDSAVYFCASGPDRGNQPQHFGDGTRLSIL.

The V gene is TRBV4-1, the J gene TRBJ2-5, with 10 bases lining up with TRBD2. The CDR3 is 18 amino acids. The germline gives CDR1 MGHRA, CDR2 YSYEKL. The V segment lost 0 bases and the J segment 5 bases; nucleotides outside the gene matches: 12. CDR3 DNA: TGCGCCAGCAGCCAAGATCCCCCTCTAGCGGGAGTTGCGGAGACCCAGTACTTC. This gives the protein CASSQDPPLAGVAETQYF.

The chain recombines TRBV6-1 with TRBJ1-1; D call uncertain. The germline V and J ends were trimmed by 7 bases and 4 bases, with 10 bases remaining between them. This CDR3 contains 12 residues. CDR1 is MNHNS and CDR2 is SASEGT in the germline V gene. Written as DNA, the CDR3 is TGTGCCAGCAATCTACTCGGCACTGAAGCTTTCTTT. Translating gives CASNLLGTEAFF.

J is TRBJ1-2 and V is TRBV5-6; no clear D. Looked up from germline, CDR1 is SGHDT and CDR2 is YYEEEE. CDR3 length: 13 amino acids. V gave up 4 bases and J gave up 8 bases, with 15 bases separating them. The CDR3 DNA reads TGTGCCAGCAGCCCGGTCGACAACGGCGGCTACACCTTC. Encoded protein: CASSPVDNGGYTF.

The chain has TRBV19 and TRBJ1-5, with a tentative D call TRBD1 (6 bases). The CDR3 is 16 amino acids. Trimming pared 7 bases from V and 6 bases from J, leaving 22 bases between. The germline V gene encodes CDR1 LNHDA and CDR2 SQIVND (reference sequence). As DNA, the CDR3 is TGTGCCAGTACCGACCGTGGGGGGGCAGAAGGTCAGCCCCAGCATTTT. Translation gives CASTDRGGAEGQPQHF.

The rearrangement uses TRBV11-1 and TRBJ2-1; 10 bases are a match to TRBD1. Germline V CDR1 and CDR2: SGHAT, FQDESV (reference sequence). This CDR3 has 12 residues. The junction had 1 base not matched to a gene; V was cut back by 5 bases and J by 9 bases. In DNA form, the CDR3 reads TGTGCCAGCAGCGACAGGGGGCGTGAGCAGTTCTTC. Translated, it gives CASSDRGREQFF.

The chain recombines TRBV6-1 with TRBJ1-5; 11 positions match TRBD1. V lost 6 bases to trimming and J lost 3 bases; unmatched junction nucleotides: 4. Germline CDR1 MNHNS, CDR2 SASEGT. The CDR3 totals 15 residues. The CDR3 loop reads CASSGDRGSNQPQHF. In DNA form, the CDR3 reads TGTGCCAGCAGCGGGGACAGGGGGTCCAATCAGCCCCAGCATTTT.

The chain couples TRBV23-1 to TRBJ1-5, with D possibly TRBD1 on 5 matching bases. TRBV23-1 falls under the ORF class, with uncertain function. Trimming pared 0 bases from V and 4 bases from J, leaving 10 bases between. CDR3 length: 15 residues. The CDR3 DNA reads TGCGCCAGCAGTCAATCCTGGAGGGGTAATCAGCCCCAGCATTTT. Its translation is CASSQSWRGNQPQHF.

This chain joins TRBV29-1 and TRBJ2-2, with 8 positions matching TRBD1. CDR1 and CDR2 (germline): SQVTM, ANQGSEA. The CDR3 is 14 amino acids. The ends lost 6 bases at V and 2 bases at J; junction bases unmatched: 5. As DNA, the CDR3 is TGCAGCGTCTCGGACAGGGATAACACCGGGGAGCTGTTTTTT. This codes for CSVSDRDNTGELFF.

The rearrangement uses TRBV7-3 and TRBJ2-1; TRBD1 matches 7 bases. Germline trimming cut 2 bases from V and 8 bases from J; bases unmatched to any gene: 6. Looked up from germline, CDR1 is SGHTA and CDR2 is FQGTGA. This CDR3 spans 14 amino acids. The DNA for the CDR3 is TGTGCCAGCAGCTTAGCAGGGGGTAATGATGAGCAGTTCTTC. Translating it yields CASSLAGGNDEQFF.

This sequence joins TRBV9 and TRBJ2-3; D unresolved. The ends were cut back, 0 bases at V and 2 bases at J, with 13 bases in the middle. The CDR3 spans 16 residues. Looked up from germline, CDR1 is SGDLS and CDR2 is YYNGEE. CDR3 in amino acids: CASSVAPASITDTQYF. CDR3 coding DNA: TGTGCCAGCAGCGTAGCCCCAGCGAGCATCACAGATACGCAGTATTTT.

The chain recombines TRBV6-1 with TRBJ2-2; 7 positions agree with TRBD1. This CDR3 is built from 15 residues. CDR1 and CDR2 from the germline V gene are MNHNS and SASEGT. J gave up 0 bases and V 3 bases, and 1 base lay outside the gene matches. Here the CDR3 DNA reads TGTGCCAGCAGTGAGACAGGGCCGAACACCGGGGAGCTGTTTTTT. It codes for CASSETGPNTGELFF.

The J gene is TRBJ2-7, the V gene TRBV9; TRBD2 matches 8 bases. Germline V gene sequence: CDR1 SGDLS, CDR2 YYNGEE. The CDR3 has 12 residues. J lost 5 bases, V lost 7 bases, and 5 bases had no gene match. CDR3 sequence reads: CASRGGLHEQYF. In DNA form, the CDR3 reads TGTGCCAGCCGGGGGGGGTTGCACGAGCAGTACTTC.